What follows describes a single TCR beta chain. Its specificity is not known. In the naive CD8 group, cells lacked CD45RO and were positively selected for CCR7, so terminally differentiated effector memory CD45RA+ cells were left out. Execution of the assay was at deep level. Authors' methods: Filtering was not the same, since immunoSEQ gave junction-only sequences without quality scores. Profiling relied on immunoSEQ multiplex PCR, and the TCRdb table lists in-frame clones only, not all of them. The DNA was the basis for D and trimming; V, J and clone size are from that table. This sample has about 2 million clones, with about 95% found just once. This CDR3 has 19 residues. The V end lost 3 bases, the J end lost 0 bases, and 22 bases lay between the germline ends. Germline V gives CDR1 SGHNT, CDR2 YYREEE (reference sequence). These data are taken from a study of shared clonotypes between healthy human individuals. Study conclusions and caveats: Non-shared clonotypes showed lower generation probabilities than clonotypes common to all four donors.

V is TRBV5-4 and J is TRBJ2-4; D is undetermined. The receptor was derived from a man younger than 30 in good health. The sequenced sample consisted of naive CD8+ T cells sorted from blood. As DNA, the CDR3 is TGTGCCAGCAGCTGGGCCTCAGATCTACCGCAAAGAGCCAAAAACATTCAGTACTTC. Its protein is CASSWASDLPQRAKNIQYF.